The source of this T cell receptor beta chain is a study of PD-1 blockade in classical Hodgkin lymphoma. Study results and caveats: With respect to the repertoire differences, their causes, possibly disease activity or prior therapy, remain undefined. Healthy donors were reported to have higher baseline TCR diversity than newly diagnosed patients.

The CDR3 covers 15 residues. Germline loops: CDR1 SNHLY, CDR2 FYNNEI. After removal of 4 bases from V and 8 bases from J, the junction contained 9 bases not matched to a gene. Libraries were prepared by immunoSEQ multiplex PCR; TCRdb keeps only in-frame clonotypes and omits some of them. There are 30,000 to 40,000 clones in the sample; roughly 90% occur only once, and under 0.25% lies in the top ten. To note about this clone: Its antigen is still unknown.

Stated time point: newly diagnosed, previously untreated cHL patient sample. From thawed PBMCs, CD4+ T cells were purified using magnetic negative selection. The authors used newly diagnosed, untreated classical Hodgkin lymphoma PBMCs as comparison. The chain carries TRBV2 and TRBJ1-4; 8 bases align to TRBD1. Sequenced input: CD4+ T cells from blood. The sequence came from a human donor with classical Hodgkin lymphoma. The CDR3 DNA follows: TGTGCCAGCAGTGGAGGGCAGGGGGCTAGAGAAAAACTGTTTTTT. Translation: CASSGGQGAREKLFF.